This TCR beta chain was identified during a study of T-cell memory formation after mild COVID-19. Study-wide results and caveats: The study found balanced CD4/CD8 in clones contracting day 15 to 85 and a CD4+ lean in later expanders. Contracting clones localized mainly to CM and EM when CD4+ and mainly to EMRA when CD8+.

Constant-segment primers and 5'RACE yielded cDNA libraries for TCR alpha and TCR beta, each carrying sample barcodes and UMIs. TCRdb independently ran MiXCR on the 5' RACE reads; one entry per CDR3 protein. The data contain 300,000 to 350,000 distinct CDR3 sequences, about an eighth of them seen just once; the ten biggest clones take up about 24%. Germline V gene lookup returns CDR1 LNHNV and CDR2 YYDKDF (reference sequence). The CDR3 loop spans 16 amino acids. V lost 5 bases to trimming and J lost 4 bases, with 18 bases between them. For this clonotype: Antigen unknown.

This clonotype was sampled from a man younger than 35 who had mild COVID-19 (a few samples of this study predate the infection). Cell type and time point are not known. Material: PBMCs or a T cell subset sorted from them (not recorded which). The chain recombines TRBV15 with TRBJ2-1, with TRBD2 as a possible D gene (6 bases). This CDR3 is CATSDTGLDSYNEQFF. In DNA form, the CDR3 reads TGTGCCACCAGCGACACGGGACTCGATTCTTACAATGAGCAGTTCTTC.